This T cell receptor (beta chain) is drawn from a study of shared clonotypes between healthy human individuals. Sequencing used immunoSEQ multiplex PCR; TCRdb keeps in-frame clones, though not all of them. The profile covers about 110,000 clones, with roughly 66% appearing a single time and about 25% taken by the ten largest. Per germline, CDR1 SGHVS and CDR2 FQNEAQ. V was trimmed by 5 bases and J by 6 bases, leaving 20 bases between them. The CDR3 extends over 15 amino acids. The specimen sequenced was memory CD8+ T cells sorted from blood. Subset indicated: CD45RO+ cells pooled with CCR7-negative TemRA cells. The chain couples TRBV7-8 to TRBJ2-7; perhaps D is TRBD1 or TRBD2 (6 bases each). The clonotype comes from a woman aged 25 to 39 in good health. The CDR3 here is CASSPPLGGLGEQYF. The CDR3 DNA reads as TGTGCCAGCAGCCCGCCACTTGGGGGGCTTGGCGAGCAGTACTTC.